Shown below are 30 T cell receptor beta chains from a single sample sequenced in a study of cytomegalovirus exposure and HLA in healthy donors. Profiling relied on immunoSEQ multiplex PCR, and the TCRdb table lists in-frame clones only, not all of them. The profile shows fewer than 200,000 clones, around nine tenths of them singletons. Sample: PBMCs. The receptors were gathered from a man aged 30 to 39 in good health and CMV-seropositive.

V and J are TRBV6-6 and TRBJ1-5; 9 bases match TRBD1. The CDR3 length is 15 residues. Germline V gene lookup returns CDR1 MNHNY and CDR2 SVGAGI (reference sequence). J was trimmed by 6 bases and V by 5 bases; bases with no gene match: 8. CDR3 sequence (DNA): TGTGCCAGCAGTCCCGATCACAGGGGGCCTCAGCCCCAGCATTTT. It codes for CASSPDHRGPQPQHF.

This sequence joins TRBV27 and TRBJ2-2; tentative D call: TRBD1 (6 bases). CDR3 size: 16 residues. Trimming pared 2 bases from V and 3 bases from J, leaving 13 bases between. CDR1 and CDR2 (germline): MNHEY, SMNVEV (reference sequence). CDR3 region: CASSLTQGPYTGELFF. CDR3 coding DNA: TGTGCCAGCAGTTTAACGCAGGGGCCCTACACCGGGGAGCTGTTTTTT.

The chain is built from TRBV30 and TRBJ1-6, with unresolved D. The CDR3 is made up of 13 amino acids. Germline CDR1 GTSNPN, CDR2 SVGIG (reference sequence). Trimming removed 0 bases at V and 7 bases at J, with 7 bases between. The CDR3 nucleotides read TGTGCCTGGAGTGTCCAGGAAAATTCACCCCTCCACTTT. As protein: CAWSVQENSPLHF.

V gene TRBV11-3 combines with J gene TRBJ1-6; D is perhaps TRBD1 (6 bases). V shed 3 bases and J shed 6 bases, with 15 bases lying between them. Germline V gene data show CDR1 as SGHNT and CDR2 as YENEEA. The CDR3 length is 16 residues. The CDR3 loop reads CASSFYRESPNSPLHF. DNA for the CDR3: TGTGCCAGCAGCTTCTACAGGGAGAGTCCTAATTCACCCCTCCACTTT.

This clone was counted a single time. The V and J genes are TRBV19 and TRBJ1-5, with D perhaps TRBD1 (6 bases). The V gene's germline CDR1 is LNHDA and CDR2 SQIVND (reference sequence). Trimming removed 6 bases at V and 5 bases at J, with 11 bases between. CDR3 size: 13 residues. This chain's CDR3 is CASRLRGDQPQHF. CDR3 coding DNA: TGTGCCAGTAGGCTCAGGGGAGATCAGCCCCAGCATTTT.

This sequence joins TRBV5-6 and TRBJ1-5; unclear D gene. V lost 3 bases to trimming and J lost 7 bases, with 8 bases between them. This CDR3 is 12 amino acids long. The V gene's germline CDR1 is SGHDT and CDR2 YYEEEE. The CDR3 DNA sequence: TGTGCCAGCAGCTCACTCGGGCAGCCCCAGCATTTT. It encodes CASSSLGQPQHF.

The chain links TRBV6-5 to TRBJ2-5; a possible D gene is TRBD1 (7 bases). Germline V gene sequence: CDR1 MNHEY, CDR2 SVGAGI. Trimming stripped 2 bases from V and 2 bases from J, with 15 bases between. CDR3 length: 16 residues. This chain's CDR3 is CASSYGGGGRQETQYF. The DNA for the CDR3 is TGTGCCAGCAGTTACGGCGGAGGGGGCAGGCAAGAGACCCAGTACTTC.

The chain couples TRBV27 to TRBJ2-1; D perhaps matches TRBD1 (7 bases). Looked up from germline, CDR1 is MNHEY and CDR2 is SMNVEV (reference sequence). V was clipped by 9 bases and J by 6 bases, with 24 bases between them. The CDR3 covers 16 residues. The CDR3 loop reads CARRVQEGQGGNEQFF. DNA for the CDR3: TGTGCCAGAAGGGTCCAGGAGGGCCAGGGGGGCAATGAGCAGTTCTTC.

V gene TRBV5-1 combines with J gene TRBJ2-3, with a tentative D call TRBD1 (6 bases). Looked up from germline, CDR1 is SGHRS and CDR2 is YFSETQ. The V and J ends lost 0 bases and 6 bases respectively, with 8 bases between them. This CDR3 comprises 13 residues. CDR3 bases: TGCGCCAGCAGCTTGGAGGGGGTCGATACGCAGTATTTT. Translated: CASSLEGVDTQYF.

J is TRBJ2-7 and V is TRBV19, with a weak D call TRBD1 (5 bases). V was clipped by 5 bases and J by 3 bases, with 17 bases between them. The CDR3 is made up of 15 amino acids. Germline loops: CDR1 LNHDA, CDR2 SQIVND (reference sequence). CDR3 sequence (DNA): TGTGCCAGTAGTTCGCAGGGATTTGGGGACTACGAGCAGTACTTC. This codes for CASSSQGFGDYEQYF.

This clone has at least ten counts. The V call is TRBV2, the J call TRBJ2-7; D gene ambiguous. The ends were cut back, 4 bases at V and 0 bases at J, with 4 bases in the middle. The germline CDR1 and CDR2 sequences are SNHLY and FYNNEI. The CDR3 runs to 12 residues. The CDR3: CASSGHSYEQYF. Written as DNA, the CDR3 is TGTGCCAGCAGTGGACACTCCTACGAGCAGTACTTC.

The genes are TRBV18 and TRBJ2-3, with D hard to call. CDR3 size: 16 residues. Germline CDR1 is KGHSH and CDR2 is LQKENI. V lost 2 bases, J lost 2 bases, and 14 bases lay in between. CDR3 in DNA: TGTGCCAGCTCACCAGGGCAGGCAGACTTCACAGATACGCAGTATTTT. This gives the protein CASSPGQADFTDTQYF. The complete variable domain, with remaining parts taken from reference TRBV18 and TRBJ2-3, reads NAGVMQNPRHLVRRRGQEARLRCSPMKGHSHVYWYRQLPEEGLKFMVYLQKENIIDESGMPKERFSAEFPKEGPSILRIQQVVRGDSAAYFCASSPGQADFTDTQYFGPGTRLTVL.

The J gene is TRBJ2-1, the V gene TRBV19; D is unresolved. V dropped 2 bases and J dropped 10 bases, with 6 bases sitting between them. This CDR3 contains 11 residues. The germline V gene encodes CDR1 LNHDA and CDR2 SQIVND (reference sequence). The CDR3 loop is CASSITSEQFF. The CDR3 region has the DNA TGTGCCAGTAGTATAACGTCGGAGCAGTTCTTC.

The chain joins TRBV2 to TRBJ2-6; D unclear. This CDR3 has 15 residues. The V and J ends lost 4 bases and 4 bases respectively, with 11 bases between them. Germline lookup yields CDR1 SNHLY and CDR2 FYNNEI. The CDR3 coding sequence is TGTGCCAGCAGTGGGAACAGATACGGGGCCAACGTCCTGACTTTC. Its protein product is CASSGNRYGANVLTF.

This clone was seen a handful of times. Written as DNA, the CDR3 is TGCGCCAGCAGCCAAGGACTCGGGAGTGGCAATCAGCCCCAGCATTTT. This codes for CASSQGLGSGNQPQHF. The chain joins TRBV4-1 to TRBJ1-5; D remains unclear. V was clipped by 1 base and J by 2 bases, with 12 bases between them. The V gene's germline CDR1 is MGHRA and CDR2 YSYEKL. This CDR3 region has 16 residues.

This clone has just one count. The chain joins TRBV29-1 to TRBJ1-2; D ambiguous. The germline V gene encodes CDR1 SQVTM and CDR2 ANQGSEA. Trimming shortened V by 3 bases and J by 2 bases, and 16 bases separated the two germline ends. This CDR3 is 15 amino acids long. The CDR3 region is CSVEGWWLENYGYTF. The CDR3 nucleotides read TGCAGCGTTGAGGGGTGGTGGCTGGAGAACTATGGCTACACCTTC.

CDR3 region: CASHFNRYGHYEQYF. The CDR3 DNA reads TGTGCCAGCCATTTCAACAGGTACGGCCACTACGAGCAGTACTTC. J is TRBJ2-7 and V is TRBV28; D is possibly TRBD1 (5 bases). The V gene lost 8 bases and the J gene lost 3 bases, with 20 bases spanning the gap. Germline V CDR1 and CDR2: MDHEN, SYDVKM. The CDR3 extends over 15 amino acids. The full variable domain, with the rest looked up from reference TRBV28 and TRBJ2-7, is DVKVTQSSRYLVKRTGEKVFLECVQDMDHENMFWYRQDPGLGLRLIYFSYDVKMKEKGDIPEGYSVSREKKERFSLILESASTNQTSMYLCASHFNRYGHYEQYFGPGTRLTVT.

To note about this clone: This specimen includes other DNA sequences encoding the same CDR3. The chain has TRBV5-1 and TRBJ1-5; D ambiguous. The germline V and J ends were trimmed by 0 bases and 4 bases, with 8 bases remaining between them. CDR3 length: 14 amino acids. Germline V gene sequence: CDR1 SGHRS, CDR2 YFSETQ. The CDR3 here is CASSLDVGNQPQHF. The CDR3 region has the DNA TGCGCCAGCAGCTTGGACGTTGGGAATCAGCCCCAGCATTTT.

The chain's CDR3 is CASSLEGNTEAFF. As DNA, the CDR3 is TGTGCCAGCAGCTTAGAGGGAAACACTGAAGCTTTCTTT. This chain links TRBV5-4 with TRBJ1-1; D remains ambiguous. V was pared by 2 bases and J by 2 bases, with 7 bases between. This CDR3 region has 13 residues. The germline V gene has CDR1 SGHNT and CDR2 YYREEE (reference sequence). Complete variable domain (other parts from reference TRBV5-4 and TRBJ1-1): ETGVTQSPTHLIKTRGQQVTLRCSSQSGHNTVSWYQQALGQGPQFIFQYYREEENGRGNFPPRFSGLQFPNYSSELNVNALELDDSALYLCASSLEGNTEAFFGQGTRLTVV.

J is TRBJ2-7 and V is TRBV2; 12 positions agree with TRBD1. After removal of 5 bases from V and 7 bases from J, the junction contained 6 bases not matched to a gene. Germline V lookup: CDR1 SNHLY, CDR2 FYNNEI. The CDR3 has 14 residues. CDR3 nucleotides: TGTGCCAGCAGTACGGGACAGGGGGCTGAGGAGCAGTACTTC. Protein sequence: CASSTGQGAEEQYF.

The chain combines TRBV7-9 with TRBJ2-7, with D hard to call. The CDR3 is 14 residues long. Per the germline V gene, CDR1 is SEHNR and CDR2 is FQNEAQ (reference sequence). V was pared by 1 base and J by 2 bases, with 9 bases between. CDR3 nucleotides: TGTGCCAGCAGCTTAGGCAAACCACCCTACGAGCAGTACTTC. Protein: CASSLGKPPYEQYF.

This clone appeared a single time. The CDR3: CASSLAVDPYEQYF. CDR3 coding DNA: TGTGCCAGCAGCTTAGCGGTGGACCCCTACGAGCAGTACTTC. The chain joins TRBV7-9 to TRBJ2-7; D is undetermined. The V end was cut by 0 bases, the J end by 2 bases, with 8 bases between. The CDR3 contains 14 residues. Germline V CDR1 and CDR2: SEHNR, FQNEAQ (reference sequence).

This rearrangement joins TRBV5-1 to TRBJ2-1, with 12 bases identical to TRBD2. The V gene end was trimmed by 3 bases and the J gene end by 8 bases; junction bases not matched to a gene: 15. Germline V gives CDR1 SGHRS, CDR2 YFSETQ. CDR3 length equals 18 residues. CDR3 region: CASSSGALAGGRIYEQFF. CDR3 sequence (DNA): TGCGCCAGCAGCTCGGGAGCCCTAGCGGGGGGGCGCATCTATGAGCAGTTCTTC.

About this clone itself: Other DNA sequences within the sample encode an identical CDR3. The chain employs TRBV5-1 and TRBJ2-7, with 12 bases fitting TRBD1. CDR1 is SGHRS and CDR2 is YFSETQ in the germline V gene. V trimming: 2 bases; J trimming: 2 bases; junction bases outside the gene matches: 2. The CDR3 covers 15 residues. The CDR3 bases are TGCGCCAGCAGCTTAGGGACAGGGGGCGCCTACGAGCAGTACTTC. Translating it yields CASSLGTGGAYEQYF. Drawing the rest from reference TRBV5-1 and TRBJ2-7, the complete variable domain is KAGVTQTPRYLIKTRGQQVTLSCSPISGHRSVSWYQQTPGQGLQFLFEYFSETQRNKGNFPGRFSGRQFSNSRSEMNVSTLELGDSALYLCASSLGTGGAYEQYFGPGTRLTVT.

J is TRBJ1-5 and V is TRBV7-3; D is perhaps TRBD1 (6 bases). CDR1 is SGHTA, CDR2 FQGTGA, per germline. The CDR3 spans 13 residues. Trimming pared 5 bases from V and 9 bases from J, leaving 14 bases between. The CDR3 loop is CASSPTKGGPQHF. CDR3 in DNA: TGTGCCAGCAGCCCCACCAAGGGGGGGCCCCAGCATTTT.

V gene TRBV7-3 combines with J gene TRBJ2-6, with D uncertain. CDR1 is SGHTA, CDR2 FQGTGA, per germline. Deletions cut 2 bases from V and 0 bases from J, with 8 bases between. CDR3 length equals 16 residues. The CDR3 nucleotides are TGTGCCAGCAGCTTACCTATCGGCTCTGGGGCCAACGTCCTGACTTTC. Its protein product is CASSLPIGSGANVLTF.

The chain combines TRBV6-5 with TRBJ2-7; the match to TRBD1 covers 8 bases. The germline gives CDR1 MNHEY, CDR2 SVGAGI. The CDR3 length is 14 residues. J lost 1 base, V lost 3 bases, and 2 bases had no gene match. CDR3 nucleotide sequence: TGTGCCAGCAGTTATCGGGACAGGTCCTACGAGCAGTACTTC. This codes for CASSYRDRSYEQYF.

The chain joins TRBV19 to TRBJ2-2; weak D call: TRBD2 (6 bases). CDR1 and CDR2 from the germline V gene are LNHDA and SQIVND (reference sequence). V lost 5 bases and J lost 4, with 14 bases in between. The CDR3 runs to 15 residues. As DNA, the CDR3 is TGTGCCAGTAGTTTGGGATTAGCGGCCACCGGGGAGCTGTTTTTT. It is translated as CASSLGLAATGELFF.

J is TRBJ2-3 and V is TRBV6-5, with TRBD2 matching over 8 bases. There are 15 residues in the CDR3. Germline V gives CDR1 MNHEY, CDR2 SVGAGI. V was pared by 7 bases and J by 6 bases, with 12 bases of the junction left unmatched. The CDR3 region is CASTFFGGGHDTQYF. The CDR3 DNA reads as TGTGCCAGCACGTTTTTCGGGGGGGGTCACGATACGCAGTATTTT.

This chain joins TRBV9 and TRBJ1-5; 10 positions agree with TRBD1. This CDR3 contains 15 residues. Germline V gives CDR1 SGDLS, CDR2 YYNGEE. J was trimmed by 4 bases and V by 4 bases; bases with no gene match: 5. The CDR3 DNA reads TGTGCCAGCAGCATAGGACAGGGGGGGAATCAGCCCCAGCATTTT. This translates into CASSIGQGGNQPQHF. The full variable domain, in which reference TRBV9 and TRBJ1-5 provide the parts outside the CDR3, is DSGVTQTPKHLITATGQRVTLRCSPRSGDLSVYWYQQSLDQGLQFLIQYYNGEERAKGNILERFSAQQFPDLHSELNLSSLELGDSALYFCASSIGQGGNQPQHFGDGTRLSIL.